The 3 T cell receptor beta chains reported below all come from one sample, sequenced in a study of post-analysis software for immune sequencing data. These receptors' targets are unknown. Researchers reported that TCR beta cDNA libraries carried unique molecular identifiers. TCRdb passed the PCR reads through MiXCR, listing each CDR3 protein once. The sample holds roughly 400,000 distinct CDR3 sequences; roughly 40% are singletons and the top ten take under 9%. Whole-study results and caveats: The five TRBV segments detected at higher frequency in patients than in controls included TRBV5-6, TRBV5-1 and TRBV20-1.

Sequenced material: blood. These receptors were obtained from a girl aged 2-10 years with multiple sclerosis.

This rearrangement joins TRBV6-4 to TRBJ1-2, with 9 bases fitting TRBD1. V trimming: 6 bases; J trimming: 7 bases; junction bases outside the gene matches: 9. The CDR3 totals 14 residues. Germline V lookup: CDR1 MRHNA, CDR2 SNTAGT. CDR3 DNA: TGTGCCAGCAGATCAAGGGGACAGGGCAGTGGCTACACCTTC. Protein sequence: CASRSRGQGSGYTF.

The rearrangement joins TRBV28 to TRBJ1-5; tentative D call: TRBD1 (5 bases). The CDR3 has 16 amino acids. Germline CDR1 is MDHEN and CDR2 is SYDVKM. Trimming removed 3 bases from V and 2 bases from J, with 14 bases in between. CDR3 in amino acids: CASSFPPGKGNQPQHF. The CDR3 DNA follows: TGTGCCAGCAGTTTCCCCCCAGGGAAAGGCAATCAGCCCCAGCATTTT.

This clonotype was detected only a few times. J is TRBJ2-5 and V is TRBV7-2; 12 nucleotides align to TRBD2. The CDR3 loop spans 14 amino acids. CDR1 and CDR2 from the germline V gene are SGHTA and FQGNSA. Germline trimming cut 6 bases from V and 5 bases from J; bases unmatched to any gene: 4. The CDR3 is CASRGLAGRETQYF. The DNA for the CDR3 is TGTGCCAGCAGAGGACTAGCGGGAAGGGAGACCCAGTACTTC.